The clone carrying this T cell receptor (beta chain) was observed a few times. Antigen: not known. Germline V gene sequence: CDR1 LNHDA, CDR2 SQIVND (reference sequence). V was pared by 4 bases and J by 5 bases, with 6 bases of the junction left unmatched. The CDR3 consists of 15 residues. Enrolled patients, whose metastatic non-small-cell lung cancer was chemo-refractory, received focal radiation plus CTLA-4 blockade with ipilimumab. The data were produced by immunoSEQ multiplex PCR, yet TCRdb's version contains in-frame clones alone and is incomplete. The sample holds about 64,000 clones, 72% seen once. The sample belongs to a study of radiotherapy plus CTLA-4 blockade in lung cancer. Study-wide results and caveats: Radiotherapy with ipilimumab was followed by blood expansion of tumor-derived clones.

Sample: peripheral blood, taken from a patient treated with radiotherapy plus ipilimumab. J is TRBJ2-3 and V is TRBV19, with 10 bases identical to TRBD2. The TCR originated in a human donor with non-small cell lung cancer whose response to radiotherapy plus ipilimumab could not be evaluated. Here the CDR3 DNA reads TGTGCCAGTAGTACTAGCGGGAGTTGGATAGATACGCAGTATTTT. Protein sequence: CASSTSGSWIDTQYF. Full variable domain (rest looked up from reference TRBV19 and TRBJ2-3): DGGITQSPKYLFRKEGQNVTLSCEQNLNHDAMYWYRQDPGQGLRLIYYSQIVNDFQKGDIAEGYSVSREKKESFPLTVTSAQKNPTAFYLCASSTSGSWIDTQYFGPGTRLTVL.